This TCR beta chain was captured by sequencing in a study of T-cell reconstitution after alpha-beta-depleted transplantation in children. Overall study results and limits: Fresh T-cell production supplied most of the T-cell counts and diversity seen one year after transplant. In some patients, recipient T cells and intrathymic progenitors surviving conditioning explained high day-60 diversity. Expanded clones from the graft, numbering several hundred, reportedly supplied alpha-beta T cells about two months after transplant.

The sample holds many counts of this clonotype. Its specificity is not known. Unique molecular identifiers were used to barcode this TCRbeta library. In TCRdb, the PCR reads were re-called with MiXCR into one record per CDR3 protein. The sample carries hundreds of thousands of distinct CDR3 sequences, about a tenth recorded once. This CDR3 is built from 12 residues. Trimming took off 6 bases at V and 5 bases at J, with 13 bases between the two ends. CDR1 is DFQATT and CDR2 is SNEGSKA in the germline V gene (reference sequence). This sequence joins TRBV20-1 and TRBJ2-5, with D maybe TRBD2 (6 bases). The source of this sequence is a child under three years old with acute myeloid leukemia, due to receive a stem cell transplant. The specimen comprised PBMCs, sampled before TCRalphabeta/CD19-depleted stem cell transplant. The CDR3 sequence: CSACREVETQYF. The CDR3 DNA reads as TGCAGTGCCTGCAGGGAGGTTGAGACCCAGTACTTC.